This passage covers 10 T cell receptor beta chains from one sample sequenced in a study of identical twins. Each CDR3 protein gets one entry after TCRdb re-called the 5' RACE reads with MiXCR. Altogether some 200,000 distinct CDR3 sequences are present, 7.5% being singletons, with the ten largest covering less than 2%. This sample also belongs to another study, concerning yellow fever vaccine responses in identical twins.

The material sequenced was memory (CD45RO+) T cells sorted from blood. The source is a woman aged 18-29 years in good health.

J is TRBJ2-7 and V is TRBV3-1, with 9 nucleotides matching TRBD1. V was pared by 5 bases and J by 0 bases, with 5 bases of the junction left unmatched. Germline V gene sequence: CDR1 LGHDT, CDR2 YNNKEL (reference sequence). This CDR3 region has 15 residues. The CDR3 nucleotides are TGTGCCAGCAGCTGGGACAGGGCGAGCTCCTACGAGCAGTACTTC. Protein sequence: CASSWDRASSYEQYF.

This clonotype occurred a few times. This CDR3 is CASSSAGTGNNGEQFF. The CDR3, as DNA: TGTGCCAGCAGCTCCGCCGGGACAGGGAATAACGGGGAGCAGTTCTTC. The chain couples TRBV7-9 to TRBJ2-1, with TRBD1 matching 9 bases. The CDR3 runs 16 residues. Germline values: CDR1 SEHNR, CDR2 FQNEAQ (reference sequence). Losses at the gene ends were 4 bases for V and 10 bases for J; bases not matched to a gene: 14.

This clonotype was detected many times. This chain joins TRBV4-2 and TRBJ2-5; the D gene is possibly TRBD1 (6 bases). The germline V and J ends were trimmed by 4 bases and 4 bases, with 13 bases remaining between them. The CDR3 is 14 residues long. Germline CDR1 reads LGHNA; CDR2 reads YNFKEQ. The CDR3 nucleotides read TGTGCCAGCAGCCCAGAGGGCAGGGGAGAGACCCAGTACTTC. It encodes CASSPEGRGETQYF.

The sample holds one count of this clonotype. This chain connects TRBV11-2 to TRBJ2-6; 11 bases align to TRBD1. This CDR3 spans 20 amino acids. Germline CDR1 SGHAT, CDR2 FQNNGV. J was trimmed by 0 bases and V by 1 base; bases with no gene match: 8. The CDR3 nucleotides read TGTGCCAGCAGCTTAGGAAGGGACAGGGGGACCAACTCTGGGGCCAACGTCCTGACTTTC. It is translated as CASSLGRDRGTNSGANVLTF. Together with reference TRBV11-2 and TRBJ2-6, the CDR3 gives the full variable domain: EAGVAQSPRYKIIEKRQSVAFWCNPISGHATLYWYQQILGQGPKLLIQFQNNGVVDDSQLPKDRFSAERLKGVDSTLKIQPAKLEDSAVYLCASSLGRDRGTNSGANVLTFGAGSRLTVL.

Only a few counts were recorded for this clonotype. J is TRBJ2-5 and V is TRBV15; no firm D call. V shed 3 bases and J shed 2 bases, with 10 bases lying between them. From germline, CDR1 is LNHNV and CDR2 YYDKDF (reference sequence). The CDR3 is 14 amino acids. The CDR3 loop reads CATSRLRAQETQYF. The CDR3 DNA reads as TGTGCCACCAGCAGGTTAAGGGCACAAGAGACCCAGTACTTC.

This clonotype was counted many times. The CDR3 DNA sequence: TGCGCCAGCAGCCCCGCGGGGTCTGACTACGAGCAGTACTTC. This gives the protein CASSPAGSDYEQYF. This chain connects TRBV5-1 to TRBJ2-7; tentatively, D is TRBD2 (6 bases). The CDR3 runs 14 residues. CDR1 and CDR2 (germline): SGHRS, YFSETQ. The germline V and J ends were trimmed by 4 bases and 3 bases, with 14 bases remaining between them.

This chain joins TRBV5-6 and TRBJ2-7; 12 bases fit TRBD2. The CDR3 has 16 residues. Trimming removed 5 bases from V and 6 bases from J; junction bases left unmatched: 12. The germline V gene encodes CDR1 SGHDT and CDR2 YYEEEE. The CDR3 DNA is TGTGCCAGCAGTTTACTCCCGACTAGCGGGAGTATCGAGCAGTACTTC. This encodes CASSLLPTSGSIEQYF.

This clonotype came up a few times. The rearrangement joins TRBV19 to TRBJ2-2; D call uncertain. This CDR3 has 15 amino acids. Trimming removed 5 bases from V and 0 bases from J, with 10 bases in between. Per germline, CDR1 LNHDA and CDR2 SQIVND (reference sequence). For the CDR3, the DNA is TGTGCCAGTAGTTATACAGTGACGAACACCGGGGAGCTGTTTTTT. It translates to CASSYTVTNTGELFF.

V and J are TRBV3-1 and TRBJ2-3, with no clear D. V lost 7 bases and J lost 2, with 25 bases in between. Per the germline V gene, CDR1 is LGHDT and CDR2 is YNNKEL (reference sequence). The CDR3 spans 18 residues. The CDR3 is CASNVSGSHRYNTDTQYF. CDR3 coding DNA: TGTGCCAGCAACGTCTCAGGTTCCCATCGATACAACACAGATACGCAGTATTTT.

As concerns this clonotype: Being one base from a much bigger clone, this may be a read error. V gene TRBV7-9 combines with J gene TRBJ2-1, with D uncertain. V was shortened by 4 bases and J by 4 bases, with 8 bases between the two germline ends. Looked up from germline, CDR1 is SEHNR and CDR2 is FQNEAQ (reference sequence). CDR3 length: 13 amino acids. The CDR3 nucleotides read TGTGCCAGCAGCTCGGCAGGATACAATGAGCAGTTCTTC. Amino acid sequence: CASSSAGYNEQFF.